The 6 T cell receptor beta chains reported below all come from one sample, sequenced in a study of blood T cells in healthy people across ages. With a J-beta primer mix and a sample-barcoded 5' primer, a second PCR ran about 7 to 12 cycles. TCRdb processed the 5' RACE reads anew with MiXCR; each CDR3 protein has one entry. The data hold some 760,000 distinct CDR3 sequences, with roughly 25% observed a single time. In addition, the sample was reused for a study of T cells of mothers and their children.

Sequencing was performed on blood. The origin of the receptors is a boy aged 10-17 years in good health.

This clonotype was counted a few times. The chain carries TRBV2 and TRBJ2-1, with D uncertain. The CDR3 sequence is 11 residues long. Germline loops: CDR1 SNHLY, CDR2 FYNNEI. Trimming took 7 bases from V and 9 from J, leaving 10 bases between them. The CDR3 here is CASTVLAEQFF. Written as DNA, the CDR3 is TGTGCCAGCACTGTTCTGGCTGAGCAGTTCTTC.

The chain is built from TRBV28 and TRBJ2-7; 11 positions match TRBD2. The germline CDR1 and CDR2 sequences are MDHEN and SYDVKM. J was trimmed by 10 bases and V by 9 bases; bases with no gene match: 5. The CDR3 covers 11 residues. CDR3 DNA sequence: TGTGCCAGTGGGACTAGCGGAGATCAGTACTTC. As protein: CASGTSGDQYF. Based on the CDR3 plus reference TRBV28 and TRBJ2-7, the full variable domain is DVKVTQSSRYLVKRTGEKVFLECVQDMDHENMFWYRQDPGLGLRLIYFSYDVKMKEKGDIPEGYSVSREKKERFSLILESASTNQTSMYLCASGTSGDQYFGPGTRLTVT.

The rearrangement uses TRBV13 and TRBJ1-2; tentative D call: TRBD1 (6 bases). Per the germline V gene, CDR1 is PRHDT and CDR2 is FYEKMQ (reference sequence). The CDR3 runs 14 residues. Trimming cost V 8 bases and J 4 bases, with 17 bases left between them. CDR3: CASGPGGTPYGYTF. The DNA of the CDR3 is TGTGCCAGCGGACCCGGTGGGACACCCTATGGCTACACCTTC.

This clonotype appeared a few times. This chain uses TRBV10-3 with TRBJ2-6, with no clear D. Germline V lookup: CDR1 ENHRY, CDR2 SYGVKD. V lost 0 bases and J 0 bases, leaving 6 bases between the germline ends. The CDR3 covers 16 residues. The CDR3 coding sequence is TGTGCCATCAGTGAGTCTTGGACCTCTGGGGCCAACGTCCTGACTTTC. This sequence encodes CAISESWTSGANVLTF.

J is TRBJ2-1 and V is TRBV12-3 or TRBV12-4; 8 nucleotides align to TRBD1. V lost 6 bases, J lost 7 bases, and 5 bases stayed unmatched. The CDR3 is 13 residues long. The CDR3 spells CASRTGGGNEQFF. The CDR3 bases are TGTGCCAGCAGAACAGGGGGAGGAAATGAGCAGTTCTTC.

The CDR3 here is CASSFPSTLQKYEQYF. CDR3 in DNA: TGTGCCAGCAGCTTTCCTAGTACCCTCCAAAAGTACGAGCAGTACTTC. The chain recombines TRBV5-5 with TRBJ2-7; no clear D gene. CDR3 size: 16 residues. The germline V gene has CDR1 SGHKS and CDR2 YYEKEE (reference sequence). Between the trimmed V and J ends, which lost 2 bases and 4 bases, there was a span of 19 bases.